Shown below are 15 T cell receptor beta chains from a single sample sequenced in a study of CD4 and CD8 cells across lung adenocarcinoma regions. One entry per CDR3 protein, called by TCRdb with MiXCR from the PCR reads. The sample lists over 15,000 distinct CDR3 sequences; 46% were seen once. The sequenced sample was CD4+ T cells from the margin of a lung tumor. Receptors originate from a male donor with lung adenocarcinoma. The CD4 and CD8 labels of this study may be unreliable.

The chain employs TRBV6-1 and TRBJ2-5, with TRBD2 matching over 13 bases. The end of the DNA aligns better with TRBJ2-1, so the J call may be wrong. Germline values: CDR1 MNHNS, CDR2 SASEGT. The CDR3 runs 16 residues. In nucleotides, the CDR3 is TGTGCCAGCAAGGCAACCGGGACTAGCGGGATTGGTGAGCAGTTCTTC. Translating gives CASKATGTSGIGEQFF.

This clonotype has more than one count but fewer than ten. The chain carries TRBV10-2 and TRBJ2-7, with TRBD2 matching 10 bases. The CDR3 contains 14 residues. In germline, CDR1 is WSHSY, CDR2 SAAADI. Unmatched junction bases numbered 4, after V lost 5 bases and J lost 3 bases. The CDR3 reads CASSISGRNYEQYF. CDR3 DNA sequence: TGCGCCAGCAGTATTAGCGGGAGGAACTACGAGCAGTACTTC.

This clonotype appeared many times. The chain has TRBV10-1 and TRBJ2-1, with 9 bases identical to TRBD2. From germline, CDR1 is WNHNN and CDR2 SYGVQD (reference sequence). J gave up 4 bases and V 4 bases, and 11 bases lay outside the gene matches. The CDR3 is made up of 17 amino acids. CDR3 bases: TGCGCCAGCAGTGGGCTTAAGGTAGCGGGAGTTTACAATGAGCAGTTCTTC. Its translation is CASSGLKVAGVYNEQFF.

This clonotype is large by share. The genes are TRBV25-1 and TRBJ2-3; D is unresolved. Germline-derived CDR1 and CDR2 are MGHDK and SYGVNS. There are 13 residues in the CDR3. Trimming removed 5 bases at V and 1 base at J, with 7 bases between. CDR3 sequence reads: CASSKTGTDTQYF. The DNA for the CDR3 is TGTGCCAGCAGTAAAACAGGCACAGATACGCAGTATTTT.

This clonotype was picked up many times. This chain connects TRBV4-1 to TRBJ2-1; 9 bases map to TRBD2. Germline lookup yields CDR1 MGHRA and CDR2 YSYEKL. This CDR3 comprises 16 residues. V lost 3 bases, J lost 5 bases, and 8 bases stayed unmatched. In DNA form, the CDR3 reads TGCGCCAGCAGCCACCGGCTAGCGGGAAGCGACAATGAGCAGTTCTTC. This codes for CASSHRLAGSDNEQFF.

This sequence joins TRBV27 and TRBJ2-1; 7 positions match TRBD1. Per the germline V gene, CDR1 is MNHEY and CDR2 is SMNVEV (reference sequence). J gave up 5 bases and V 7 bases, and 2 bases lay outside the gene matches. The CDR3 has 12 amino acids. CDR3 residues: CASTDRDNEQFF. The CDR3 bases are TGTGCCAGCACAGACAGGGACAATGAGCAGTTCTTC.

The chain recombines TRBV11-2 with TRBJ1-4; 7 bases fit TRBD1. V gave up 5 bases and J gave up 5 bases; unmatched junction bases: 8. The length of the CDR3 is 15 residues. The germline V gene has CDR1 SGHAT and CDR2 FQNNGV. This chain's CDR3 is CASSRSETGNEKLFF. CDR3 bases: TGTGCCAGCAGCCGATCCGAGACAGGGAATGAAAAACTGTTTTTT. The whole variable domain, remainder taken from reference TRBV11-2 and TRBJ1-4, is EAGVAQSPRYKIIEKRQSVAFWCNPISGHATLYWYQQILGQGPKLLIQFQNNGVVDDSQLPKDRFSAERLKGVDSTLKIQPAKLEDSAVYLCASSRSETGNEKLFFGSGTQLSVL.

The rearrangement links TRBV6-1 to TRBJ1-1; D ambiguous. Germline V gives CDR1 MNHNS, CDR2 SASEGT. The V gene lost 6 bases and the J gene lost 0 bases, with 17 bases spanning the gap. This CDR3 has 16 amino acids. CDR3 loop: CASRKQSGGVNTEAFF. As DNA, the CDR3 is TGTGCCAGCAGAAAACAGTCCGGCGGGGTGAACACTGAAGCTTTCTTT.

In the case of this clonotype: A much bigger clone sits one base away, suggesting this may be a read error. The V call is TRBV29-1, the J call TRBJ2-1; 12 bases align to TRBD1. The CDR3 loop spans 14 amino acids. The germline V gene encodes CDR1 SQVTM and CDR2 ANQGSEA. CDR3 in amino acids: CSLKPGQGAYEQLF. CDR3 bases: TGCAGCCTTAAACCGGGACAGGGGGCGTATGAGCAGTTATTC.

Many counts were recorded for this clonotype. The CDR3 DNA reads TGTGCCAGCAGTTTGAGTACCACAGATACGCAGTATTTT. Translated: CASSLSTTDTQYF. V gene TRBV27 combines with J gene TRBJ2-3; D is undetermined. This CDR3 has 13 amino acids. The germline V gene has CDR1 MNHEY and CDR2 SMNVEV (reference sequence). V dropped 3 bases and J dropped 2 bases, with 6 bases sitting between them.

The rearrangement joins TRBV6-1 to TRBJ2-4; 7 nucleotides line up with TRBD1. The length of the CDR3 is 15 residues. Trimming cost V 6 bases and J 3 bases; bases outside gene matches: 8. Looked up from germline, CDR1 is MNHNS and CDR2 is SASEGT. CDR3 sequence: CASSPRGWGKNIQYF. CDR3 DNA: TGTGCCAGCAGCCCCAGGGGGTGGGGCAAAAACATTCAGTACTTC.

This chain joins TRBV10-2 and TRBJ2-3; 9 nucleotides agree with TRBD2. Germline V CDR1 and CDR2: WSHSY, SAAADI. CDR3 length: 14 residues. This CDR3 is CAGSGGREAETQYF. CDR3 coding DNA: TGCGCGGGGAGCGGGGGGCGAGAGGCAGAGACCCAGTATTTT.

This clonotype was recorded at least ten times. A clone one base away is much larger, so this may be a read error. The J gene is TRBJ2-1, the V gene TRBV6-1, with no clear D. The germline CDR1 and CDR2 sequences are MNHNS and SASEGT. This CDR3 is built from 12 residues. Trimming took 7 bases from V and 10 from J, leaving 14 bases between them. DNA of the CDR3: TGTGCCAGCACCTCACTTGGCTACGAGCAGTTCTTC. It translates to CASTSLGYEQFF.

V usage is TRBV27 and J usage is TRBJ2-1, with 8 bases matching TRBD2. There are 12 residues in the CDR3. The germline V gene encodes CDR1 MNHEY and CDR2 SMNVEV (reference sequence). The V gene end was trimmed by 5 bases and the J gene end by 10 bases; junction bases not matched to a gene: 4. The CDR3 spells CASSAIAGEQFF. The DNA of the CDR3 is TGTGCCAGCAGTGCCATAGCGGGAGAGCAGTTCTTC.

The V and J genes are TRBV20-1 and TRBJ2-7; tentatively, D is TRBD1 or TRBD2 (5 bases each). The CDR3 sequence is 13 residues long. The V gene lost 5 bases and the J gene lost 6 bases, with 17 bases spanning the gap. Germline CDR1 and CDR2: DFQATT and SNEGSKA (reference sequence). DNA of the CDR3: TGCAGTGCTCACAACCCATTCGGGGCCGAGCAGTACTTC. As protein: CSAHNPFGAEQYF.